One and the same sample provided the 2 T cell receptor beta chains below, sequenced in a study of T cell changes during pregnancy in multiple sclerosis (dated by TCRdb to the late 2010s). Libraries came from the immunoSEQ multiplex PCR assay. TCRdb took over this immuneACCESS table, retaining in-frame rearrangements with V and J assigned. Such tables are incomplete; in checked studies, under half of the missing clones stem from an unresolved V gene, and the remainder is unexplained. This sample lists 55,000 to 70,000 clones; roughly 93% were detected once. The ten largest clones capture approximately 0.35% of the sample. The sequences come from CD4+ T cells from peripheral blood mononuclear cells, collected before pregnancy. The receptors were sampled from a female donor with multiple sclerosis, enrolled in a pregnancy study.

The rearrangement uses TRBV16 and TRBJ2-1; D remains ambiguous. CDR1 is KGHSY and CDR2 is FQNENV in the germline V gene. The V end was cut by 0 bases, the J end by 5 bases, with 8 bases between. The length of the CDR3 is 14 residues. The DNA of the CDR3 is TGTGCCAGCAGCCAATCGGGCTGGAACAATGAGCAGTTCTTC. This gives the protein CASSQSGWNNEQFF.

This sequence joins TRBV5-1 and TRBJ1-1; D is perhaps TRBD1 (5 bases). The CDR3 consists of 17 residues. The germline V and J ends were trimmed by 2 bases and 1 base, with 18 bases remaining between them. Per the germline V gene, CDR1 is SGHRS and CDR2 is YFSETQ. Written as DNA, the CDR3 is TGCGCCAGCAGCTTTCAGGGAAGTGATTCTCCGAACACTGAAGCTTTCTTT. Residues: CASSFQGSDSPNTEAFF.